The next 16 T cell receptor beta chains were all read from a single sample in a study of T cells after posttransplantation cyclophosphamide. Repertoires were generated with immunoSEQ multiplex PCR, while TCRdb's copy carries only in-frame clones and drops some. The top ten clones hold 20% to 25% of a sample with under 3,500 clones, around 67% of them seen once. The specimen sequenced was PBMCs. The receptors here all came from a man aged 25 to 45 with a blood cancer, CMV-positive, and with a related stem cell donor.

This chain joins TRBV19 and TRBJ1-2, with D possibly matching TRBD1 (6 bases). With 10 bases removed from V and 10 bases from J, the gap between germline ends came to 19 bases. The CDR3 is 12 amino acids. Germline values: CDR1 LNHDA, CDR2 SQIVND (reference sequence). DNA of the CDR3: TGTGCCACCTCGAAATCAGGGGCCTACTACACCTTC. Encoded protein: CATSKSGAYYTF.

This CDR3 reads CASSLEVPRGEQYF. For the CDR3, the DNA is TGTGCCAGCAGTTTAGAGGTCCCCAGGGGCGAGCAGTACTTC. The V gene is TRBV28, the J gene TRBJ2-7; D is perhaps TRBD1 (6 bases). CDR1 is MDHEN, CDR2 SYDVKM, per germline. The CDR3 runs 14 residues. The ends were cut back, 2 bases at V and 6 bases at J, with 14 bases in the middle.

The chain couples TRBV2 to TRBJ2-1; 8 bases align to TRBD2. With 8 bases clipped from V and 6 bases from J, the junction kept 6 bases outside the gene matches. CDR1 and CDR2 (germline): SNHLY, FYNNEI. This CDR3 is built from 13 residues. The CDR3 nucleotides read TGTGCCAGCTCGGCGGGAGGCGTCAATGAGCAGTTCTTC. This translates into CASSAGGVNEQFF.

This clone was seen a few times. V is TRBV7-9 and J is TRBJ1-4; D remains unclear. Germline assignment: CDR1 SEHNR and CDR2 FQNEAQ (reference sequence). Trimming cost V 5 bases and J 4 bases, with 14 bases left between them. The length of the CDR3 is 15 residues. Here the CDR3 DNA reads TGTGCCAGCAGCCTTATGTCAGTGTATAATGAAAAACTGTTTTTT. Translating it yields CASSLMSVYNEKLFF.

This chain connects TRBV7-2 to TRBJ1-2; perhaps TRBD1 as D (6 bases). Germline values: CDR1 SGHTA, CDR2 FQGNSA. CDR3 size: 14 residues. V was pared by 5 bases and J by 5 bases, with 15 bases between. The CDR3 loop reads CASSTPGAPYGYTF. In nucleotides, the CDR3 is TGTGCCAGCAGCACTCCAGGGGCACCGTATGGCTACACCTTC.

V is TRBV16 and J is TRBJ2-1; D call uncertain. Deletions cut 2 bases from V and 6 bases from J, with 14 bases between. The germline V gene encodes CDR1 KGHSY and CDR2 FQNENV. There are 15 residues in the CDR3. The CDR3: CASSQRTSPLNEQFF. DNA of the CDR3: TGTGCCAGCAGCCAAAGAACAAGTCCGCTCAATGAGCAGTTCTTC.

The chain combines TRBV7-3 with TRBJ2-5, with a tentative D call TRBD2 (6 bases). The V end was cut by 5 bases, the J end by 5 bases, with 15 bases between. Germline CDR1 reads SGHTA; CDR2 reads FQGTGA. This CDR3 region has 14 residues. CDR3 residues: CASSPRASAETQYF. The CDR3 DNA reads TGTGCCAGCAGCCCGAGAGCTAGCGCGGAGACCCAGTACTTC.

The chain joins TRBV4-1 to TRBJ1-1; unclear D gene. V lost 5 bases and J lost 0, with 10 bases in between. There are 14 residues in the CDR3. Germline lookup yields CDR1 MGHRA and CDR2 YSYEKL. CDR3: CASSTILLNTEAFF. CDR3 DNA sequence: TGCGCCAGCAGCACAATCCTCTTGAACACTGAAGCTTTCTTT.

The chain couples TRBV2 to TRBJ2-1; the D gene is possibly TRBD2 (6 bases). The CDR3 consists of 15 residues. The ends were cut back, 6 bases at V and 5 bases at J, with 17 bases in the middle. Germline V gene data show CDR1 as SNHLY and CDR2 as FYNNEI. The CDR3 sequence: CASRPEGSGNNEQFF. In nucleotides, the CDR3 is TGTGCCAGCAGGCCGGAGGGTAGCGGCAACAATGAGCAGTTCTTC. Combining the CDR3 with reference TRBV2 and TRBJ2-1 gives the whole variable domain EPEVTQTPSHQVTQMGQEVILRCVPISNHLYFYWYRQILGQKVEFLVSFYNNEISEKSEIFDDQFSVERPDGSNFTLKIRSTKLEDSAMYFCASRPEGSGNNEQFFGPGTRLTVL.

This clone appeared a single time. The V gene is TRBV15, the J gene TRBJ2-3; D is undetermined. Germline V gene lookup returns CDR1 LNHNV and CDR2 YYDKDF (reference sequence). This CDR3 region has 14 residues. Trimming pared 0 bases from V and 3 bases from J, leaving 7 bases between. As DNA, the CDR3 is TGTGCCACCAGCAGAGATTCGACAACAGATACGCAGTATTTT. Amino acids: CATSRDSTTDTQYF.

This chain uses TRBV5-1 with TRBJ2-3, with TRBD2 matching over 13 bases. This CDR3 has 16 amino acids. V gave up 4 bases and J gave up 2 bases; unmatched junction bases: 4. CDR1 and CDR2 from the germline V gene are SGHRS and YFSETQ. CDR3 protein: CASSRGLAGNTDTQYF. Here the CDR3 DNA reads TGCGCCAGCAGCAGGGGACTAGCGGGGAACACAGATACGCAGTATTTT.

Concerning this clone: The junction departs from germline at one end; a sequencing error may be responsible. The chain has TRBV18 and TRBJ2-7; D unresolved. This CDR3 is 16 amino acids long. CDR1 is KGHSH and CDR2 is LQKENI in the germline V gene. The CDR3 sequence is CASSPLGPVVSSEQYF. The CDR3, as DNA: TGTGCCAGCTCACCACTTGGGCCCGTTGTCTCCTCCGAGCAGTACTTC.

The chain recombines TRBV7-2 with TRBJ2-1; D is possibly TRBD1 (6 bases). The CDR3 has 15 residues. V was trimmed by 3 bases and J by 7 bases, leaving 16 bases between them. Per germline, CDR1 SGHTA and CDR2 FQGNSA. Here the CDR3 reads CASSFSRTGWNEQFF. In DNA, the CDR3 is TGTGCCAGCAGCTTTTCTCGAACAGGGTGGAATGAGCAGTTCTTC.

This clone was seen only a few times. The CDR3 DNA follows: TGTGCCAGCAGTTACCCGGATACGCAGTATTTT. Encoded protein: CASSYPDTQYF. J is TRBJ2-3 and V is TRBV6-6, with D unresolved. CDR1 is MNHNY, CDR2 SVGAGI, per germline (reference sequence). The CDR3 spans 11 residues. Trimming took 2 bases from V and 6 from J, leaving 3 bases between them.

The chain is built from TRBV6-5 and TRBJ1-5; possible D gene TRBD1, 6 bases. The V end was cut by 5 bases, the J end by 9 bases, with 14 bases between. This CDR3 contains 13 residues. Germline V CDR1 and CDR2: MNHEY, SVGAGI. CDR3 bases: TGTGCCAGCAGTAGGACAGTCTCCTGGCCCCAGCATTTT. Translating it yields CASSRTVSWPQHF.

This clone has more than one count but fewer than ten. The same CDR3 can be traced to other DNA sequences in this sample. The rearrangement uses TRBV19 and TRBJ1-6, with TRBD1 as a possible D gene (6 bases). Trimming took off 5 bases at V and 4 bases at J, with 9 bases between the two ends. This CDR3 is 14 amino acids long. Germline-derived CDR1 and CDR2 are LNHDA and SQIVND (reference sequence). Here the CDR3 DNA reads TGTGCCAGTAGTGAACAGGGTTATAATTCACCCCTCCACTTT. Translated, it gives CASSEQGYNSPLHF.